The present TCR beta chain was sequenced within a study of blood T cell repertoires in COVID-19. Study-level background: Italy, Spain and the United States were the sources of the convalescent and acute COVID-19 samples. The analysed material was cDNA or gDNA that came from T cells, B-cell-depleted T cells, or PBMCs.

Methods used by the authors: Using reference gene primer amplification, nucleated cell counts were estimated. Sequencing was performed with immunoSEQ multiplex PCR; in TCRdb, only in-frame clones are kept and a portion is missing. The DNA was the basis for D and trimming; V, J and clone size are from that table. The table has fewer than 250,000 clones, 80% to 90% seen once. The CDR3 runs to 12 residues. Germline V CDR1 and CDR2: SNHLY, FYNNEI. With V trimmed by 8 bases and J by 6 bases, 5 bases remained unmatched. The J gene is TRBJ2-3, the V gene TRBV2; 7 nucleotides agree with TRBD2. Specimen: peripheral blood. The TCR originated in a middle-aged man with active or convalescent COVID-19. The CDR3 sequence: CASGAGFDTQYF. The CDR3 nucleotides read TGTGCCAGCGGAGCGGGATTTGATACGCAGTATTTT.